This TCR beta chain was sequenced during a study of control samples from healthy donors and cancer patients. Germline loops: CDR1 MDHEN, CDR2 SYDVKM. J lost 5 bases, V lost 5 bases, and 8 bases had no gene match. The CDR3 has 14 amino acids. The protocol was immunoSEQ multiplex PCR, while the TCRdb copy is restricted to in-frame clones and leaves out a portion. Among approximately 140,000 clones listed, 91% were seen once. V usage is TRBV28 and J usage is TRBJ1-1; TRBD1 aligns across 7 bases. The source of this sequence is a man younger than 35 in good health. Sequencing input: blood. The CDR3, as DNA: TGTGCCAGCAGTGCGACTCAGGGGGTTACTGAAGCTTTCTTT. It translates to CASSATQGVTEAFF.